The 21 T cell receptor beta chains given below trace back to one sample, sequenced in a study (dated by TCRdb to the mid-2010s). The method was RT-PCR. The instrument was an Illumina MiSeq. Starting from the raw public reads, TCRdb applied fastp trimming at Q25, assembled clones with MiXCR and retained in-frame beta chains. Rows are combined by CDR3 protein, so each entry shows the most common genes and DNA. The sample contains approximately 720,000 distinct CDR3 sequences, 14% of them found a single time. Of the sample, about 3.6% is held by the ten largest clones. The sample consisted of memory CD4+ T cells from blood. The receptor set was obtained from a female donor in good health, serving as a healthy control.

The rearrangement uses TRBV6-6 and TRBJ2-7; perhaps D is TRBD1 or TRBD2 (6 bases each). This CDR3 has 20 residues. Trimming took off 6 bases at V and 2 bases at J, with 32 bases between the two ends. Germline CDR1 MNHNY, CDR2 SVGAGI (reference sequence). CDR3 protein: CASSPGARGNGRTVTYEQYF. The CDR3 DNA follows: TGTGCCAGCAGCCCGGGGGCTAGGGGGAACGGGCGCACCGTTACCTACGAGCAGTACTTC.

This clonotype was seen repeatedly, ten times or more. This sequence joins TRBV20-1 and TRBJ2-1; 8 bases line up with TRBD1. Germline assignment: CDR1 DFQATT and CDR2 SNEGSKA (reference sequence). This CDR3 is 15 amino acids long. Losses at the gene ends were 3 bases for V and 5 bases for J; bases not matched to a gene: 9. This CDR3 reads CSARKLQGVDNEQFF. The CDR3 region has the DNA TGCAGTGCTAGGAAGTTACAGGGGGTCGACAATGAGCAGTTCTTC.

V is TRBV2 and J is TRBJ2-5; weak D call: TRBD2 (5 bases). Germline lookup yields CDR1 SNHLY and CDR2 FYNNEI. The CDR3 totals 13 residues. Trimming removed 8 bases from V and 7 bases from J, with 17 bases in between. The CDR3 spells CASRLNPGGTQYF. Written as DNA, the CDR3 is TGTGCCAGCCGACTGAACCCCGGAGGGACCCAGTACTTC.

Only a few counts were recorded for this clonotype. The V call is TRBV3-1, the J call TRBJ1-5; 7 bases are a match to TRBD1. Trimming cost V 1 base and J 13 bases; bases outside gene matches: 4. The CDR3 extends over 12 amino acids. Germline-derived CDR1 and CDR2 are LGHDT and YNNKEL (reference sequence). The CDR3 DNA reads as TGTGCCAGCAGCCAAGGGGACAGACGGCAGCATTTT. Its protein product is CASSQGDRRQHF.

The rearrangement uses TRBV10-3 and TRBJ2-7, with 7 bases that match TRBD1. Per the germline V gene, CDR1 is ENHRY and CDR2 is SYGVKD. Losses at the gene ends were 0 bases for V and 5 bases for J; bases not matched to a gene: 7. The CDR3 is 15 amino acids. CDR3 nucleotides: TGTGCCATCAGTGAGTCTGAGACAGGGTTCCACGAGCAGTACTTC. This encodes CAISESETGFHEQYF.

This clonotype has just a few counts. The J gene is TRBJ2-1, the V gene TRBV20-1; possible D gene TRBD2, 5 bases. Trimming cost V 1 base and J 4 bases, with 17 bases left between them. Germline CDR1 and CDR2: DFQATT and SNEGSKA (reference sequence). CDR3 size: 16 residues. CDR3 sequence reads: CSARATTRGFYNEQFF. The CDR3 nucleotides read TGCAGTGCTAGAGCAACCACCCGGGGTTTTTACAATGAGCAGTTCTTC.

This clonotype was counted a few times. The V and J genes are TRBV7-2 and TRBJ1-1, with D maybe TRBD1 (5 bases). Germline V gene sequence: CDR1 SGHTA, CDR2 FQGNSA. The CDR3 contains 14 residues. V was pared by 4 bases and J by 1 base, with 10 bases between. This CDR3 is CASSSTVTNTEAFF. CDR3 DNA: TGTGCCAGCAGCTCGACAGTGACGAACACTGAAGCTTTCTTT.

This chain links TRBV28 with TRBJ2-1; TRBD2 matches 11 bases. CDR1 and CDR2 (germline): MDHEN, SYDVKM. The CDR3 spans 17 residues. V was pared by 3 bases and J by 4 bases, with 8 bases of the junction left unmatched. CDR3 nucleotides: TGTGCCAGCAGTTTTCTGACCGGGACTAGCGGTTACAATGAGCAGTTCTTC. This encodes CASSFLTGTSGYNEQFF. The variable domain in full, completed from reference TRBV28 and TRBJ2-1, reads DVKVTQSSRYLVKRTGEKVFLECVQDMDHENMFWYRQDPGLGLRLIYFSYDVKMKEKGDIPEGYSVSREKKERFSLILESASTNQTSMYLCASSFLTGTSGYNEQFFGPGTRLTVL.

CDR3 loop: CATSRDHLQGGSLHF. CDR3 DNA: TGTGCCACCAGCAGAGATCATCTGCAGGGCGGGTCCCTCCACTTT. The chain is built from TRBV15 and TRBJ1-6; possibly TRBD1 for D (5 bases). Germline loops: CDR1 LNHNV, CDR2 YYDKDF (reference sequence). CDR3 size: 15 residues. Trimming shortened V by 0 bases and J by 14 bases, and 17 bases separated the two germline ends.

This clonotype was detected ten times or more. The chain combines TRBV20-1 with TRBJ2-2; D is undetermined. Trimming took off 3 bases at V and 1 base at J, with 9 bases between the two ends. Germline V CDR1 and CDR2: DFQATT, SNEGSKA (reference sequence). The CDR3 covers 14 residues. CDR3 loop: CSASPAQNTGELFF. CDR3 coding DNA: TGCAGTGCTAGCCCAGCGCAGAACACCGGGGAGCTGTTTTTT.

The chain has TRBV7-2 and TRBJ1-1; tentatively, D is TRBD1 (5 bases). CDR1 is SGHTA, CDR2 FQGNSA, per germline. The V end lost 4 bases, the J end lost 10 bases, and 13 bases lay between the germline ends. The CDR3 runs to 12 residues. CDR3 DNA sequence: TGTGCCAGCAGCTGGGCGGGGGTGCCAGCTTTCTTT. Translated, it gives CASSWAGVPAFF.

Here the CDR3 reads CASSPLGQGRSPLHF. The CDR3 coding sequence is TGCGCCAGCAGCCCCCTAGGACAGGGGCGCTCACCCCTCCACTTT. The chain employs TRBV5-1 and TRBJ1-6; 9 bases fit TRBD1. The trim removed 4 bases at V and 10 bases at J, leaving 9 bases unmatched. Germline CDR1 SGHRS, CDR2 YFSETQ. The CDR3 length is 15 residues.

The genes are TRBV28 and TRBJ2-2; TRBD1 might be the D (6 bases). The length of the CDR3 is 14 residues. V was clipped by 7 bases and J by 5 bases, with 14 bases between them. CDR1 is MDHEN, CDR2 SYDVKM, per germline. The CDR3 DNA follows: TGTGCCAGCATTGGACAGTTTTTAACCGGGGAGCTGTTTTTT. It is translated as CASIGQFLTGELFF.

In this sample, this clonotype turned up a few times. This sequence joins TRBV6-5 and TRBJ2-7; possibly TRBD2 for D (6 bases). V was cut by 2 bases and J by 2 bases, with 19 bases left in between. CDR1 is MNHEY and CDR2 is SVGAGI in the germline V gene. This CDR3 is built from 17 residues. The CDR3 spells CASSYESSGTSTYEQYF. The DNA of the CDR3 is TGTGCCAGCAGTTACGAATCCTCCGGGACTTCCACCTACGAGCAGTACTTC.

This clonotype was counted at least ten times. The chain combines TRBV6-5 with TRBJ1-2, with TRBD1 matching 10 bases. CDR1 MNHEY and CDR2 SVGAGI come from the germline V gene. The CDR3 has 13 amino acids. Losses at the gene ends were 6 bases for V and 7 bases for J; bases not matched to a gene: 5. CDR3 protein: CASSQGQGLGYTF. In DNA form, the CDR3 reads TGTGCCAGCAGCCAGGGACAGGGGCTTGGCTACACCTTC.

This clonotype was detected many times. The genes are TRBV6-5 and TRBJ2-7; TRBD2 agrees at 8 bases. Trimming removed 6 bases from V and 0 bases from J; junction bases left unmatched: 7. The CDR3 loop spans 15 amino acids. CDR1 MNHEY and CDR2 SVGAGI come from the germline V gene. The CDR3 here is CASSPLSGISYEQYF. The CDR3 nucleotides read TGTGCCAGCAGCCCTCTTAGCGGGATCTCCTACGAGCAGTACTTC.

This rearrangement joins TRBV15 to TRBJ2-1; D perhaps matches TRBD2 (5 bases). The CDR3 is made up of 14 amino acids. The V end was cut by 6 bases, the J end by 4 bases, with 13 bases between. The germline CDR1 and CDR2 sequences are LNHNV and YYDKDF (reference sequence). The CDR3 protein is CATRVYREYNEQFF. CDR3 coding DNA: TGTGCCACCAGGGTTTATCGGGAATACAATGAGCAGTTCTTC.

This chain joins TRBV6-2 or TRBV6-3 and TRBJ2-2; D remains unclear. V was shortened by 0 bases and J by 6 bases, with 5 bases between the two germline ends. This CDR3 region has 13 residues. The germline V gene has CDR1 MNHEY and CDR2 SVGEGT. In DNA, the CDR3 is TGTGCCAGCAGTTACTCATCCGCCGGGGAGCTGTTTTTT. Its protein is CASSYSSAGELFF.

This rearrangement joins TRBV6-1 to TRBJ1-5, with D possibly TRBD1 on 6 matching bases. Germline CDR1 MNHNS, CDR2 SASEGT. This CDR3 contains 16 residues. Trimming removed 2 bases at V and 0 bases at J, with 11 bases between. The chain's CDR3 is CASSERTANSNQPQHF. The DNA for the CDR3 is TGTGCCAGCAGTGAAAGGACAGCTAATAGCAATCAGCCCCAGCATTTT.

The chain uses TRBV15 and TRBJ2-5; 8 bases match TRBD1. J was trimmed by 4 bases and V by 8 bases; bases with no gene match: 12. Germline V gene data show CDR1 as LNHNV and CDR2 as YYDKDF (reference sequence). The CDR3 has 15 residues. The CDR3 region has the DNA TGTGCCACCTCCACCGGACAGGGAGGAGGAGAGACCCAGTACTTC. As protein: CATSTGQGGGETQYF. Looking up the rest from reference TRBV15 and TRBJ2-5 gives the full variable domain: DAMVIQNPRYQVTQFGKPVTLSCSQTLNHNVMYWYQQKSSQAPKLLFHYYDKDFNNEADTPDNFQSRRPNTSFCFLDIRSPGLGDTAMYLCATSTGQGGGETQYFGPGTRLLVL.

The table lists this clonotype with many counts. The rearrangement joins TRBV5-1 to TRBJ2-1, with D unresolved. The CDR3 length is 13 residues. V lost 0 bases to trimming and J lost 8 bases, with 9 bases between them. Germline values: CDR1 SGHRS, CDR2 YFSETQ. CDR3 nucleotides: TGCGCCAGCAGCTTGGGGTTCGGCGATGAGCAGTTCTTC. Its protein product is CASSLGFGDEQFF.